This T cell receptor (beta chain) was recorded in a study of shared clonotypes between healthy human individuals. About the study: The people who gave samples were a couple of women and a few men aged 18 to 49. Study-level results: Limited genetic and exposure-history diversity came from having few donors.

The CDR3 totals 13 residues. V lost 4 bases, J lost 8 bases, and 15 bases lay in between. The V gene's germline CDR1 is SGHRS and CDR2 YFSETQ. This clone appeared many times. As yet, its antigen is unknown. In the authors' methods: Junction-only immunoSEQ sequences carried no quality scores, so filtering differed. Here immunoSEQ multiplex PCR was the method, and the copy in TCRdb shows in-frame clones only, minus some. D and trimming were read from the DNA, whereas the V and J calls and clone size are those reported in that table. This table has about 500,000 clones, roughly three quarters appearing once. Healthy adults negative for HIV, lacking recent acute infections or vaccinations, served as donors.

Material: PBMCs. The chain recombines TRBV5-1 with TRBJ1-2, with D possibly TRBD1 on 6 matching bases. The clonotype comes from a woman aged 40 to 49 in good health. Some clones in this sample may be carry-over from other donors' samples. CDR3 bases: TGCGCCAGCAGCCGGGAAAACAGGGAAGGCTACACCTTC. This encodes CASSRENREGYTF.